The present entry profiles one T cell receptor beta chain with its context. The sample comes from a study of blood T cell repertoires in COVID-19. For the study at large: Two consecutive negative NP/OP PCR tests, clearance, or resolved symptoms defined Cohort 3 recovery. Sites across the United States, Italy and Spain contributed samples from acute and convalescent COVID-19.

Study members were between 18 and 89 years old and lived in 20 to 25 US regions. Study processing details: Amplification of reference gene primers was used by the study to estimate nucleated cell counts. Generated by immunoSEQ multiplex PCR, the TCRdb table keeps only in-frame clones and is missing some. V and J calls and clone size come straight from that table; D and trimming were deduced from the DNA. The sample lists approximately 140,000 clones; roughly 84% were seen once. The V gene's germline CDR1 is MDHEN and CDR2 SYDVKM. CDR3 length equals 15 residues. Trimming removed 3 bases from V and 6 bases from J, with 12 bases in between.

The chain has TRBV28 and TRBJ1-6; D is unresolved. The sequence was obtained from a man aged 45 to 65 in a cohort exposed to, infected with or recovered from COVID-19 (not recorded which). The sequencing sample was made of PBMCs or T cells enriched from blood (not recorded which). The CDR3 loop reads CASSFGELGNSPLHF. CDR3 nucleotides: TGTGCCAGCAGTTTCGGGGAGCTGGGTAATTCACCCCTCCACTTT.